These T cell receptor beta chains were read from a single sample in a study of cytomegalovirus exposure and HLA in healthy donors. The table came from immunoSEQ multiplex PCR; TCRdb's copy has only in-frame clones and leaves some out. The table shows 120,000 or so clones, with less than 85% occurring only once. Sequences were obtained from PBMCs. These receptors originate from a man younger than 30 in good health and CMV-seropositive. CDR3s include the opening cysteine and the closing phenylalanine or tryptophan. A D gene is named only where the DNA matches it firmly. Clone size, where shown, is once, few, many, or a class for clones that have expanded.

J: TRBJ2-5
D: TRBD2
size: once
V: TRBV5-1
CDR3: CASSLGSGGGETQYF
DNA: TGCGCCAGCAGCTTGGGGAGCGGGGGTGGAGAGACCCAGTACTTC

J: TRBJ2-3
D: TRBD2
size: -
V: TRBV2
CDR3: CASSPRGDYGTQYF
DNA: TGTGCCAGCAGCCCTAGAGGGGACTACGGTACGCAGTATTTT

J: TRBJ2-5
D: -
size: -
V: TRBV5-6
CDR3: CASSFGRGQETQYF
DNA: TGTGCCAGCAGCTTTGGGCGGGGCCAAGAGACCCAGTACTTC

J: TRBJ1-5
D: -
size: -
V: TRBV9
CDR3: CASSVGSGNQPQHF
DNA: TGTGCCAGCAGCGTAGGTTCAGGGAATCAGCCCCAGCATTTT

J: TRBJ2-1
D: TRBD1
size: -
V: TRBV7-3
CDR3: CASSLSRDSMSYNEQFF
DNA: TGTGCCAGCAGCTTAAGCAGGGACAGTATGTCCTACAATGAGCAGTTCTTC

J: TRBJ1-2
D: TRBD1
size: -
V: TRBV11-2
CDR3: CASRPSTGGYGYTF
DNA: TGTGCCAGCAGGCCCTCGACAGGGGGCTATGGCTACACCTTC

J: TRBJ1-5
D: TRBD1
size: -
V: TRBV19
CDR3: CASSSGQVLSNQPQHF
DNA: TGTGCCAGTAGTTCAGGACAGGTTCTTAGCAATCAGCCCCAGCATTTT

J: TRBJ2-3
D: TRBD2
size: -
V: TRBV27
CDR3: CASSPLGLAGGDTQYF
DNA: TGTGCCAGCAGTCCGTTGGGACTAGCGGGGGGAGATACGCAGTATTTT

J: TRBJ1-1
D: -
size: once
V: TRBV19
CDR3: CASRQGNREAFF
DNA: TGTGCCAGTAGACAGGGAAATCGGGAAGCTTTCTTT

J: TRBJ1-2
D: -
size: -
V: TRBV27
CDR3: CASSFGESGYTF
DNA: TGTGCCAGCAGTTTCGGGGAATCTGGCTACACCTTC

J: TRBJ1-6
D: -
size: -
V: TRBV6-5
CDR3: CASSYVAGQTLHF
DNA: TGTGCCAGCAGTTACGTGGCAGGTCAAACCCTCCACTTT

J: TRBJ1-2
D: TRBD1
size: -
V: TRBV6-6
CDR3: CASKEDRGTSYGYTF
DNA: TGTGCCAGCAAAGAAGACAGGGGAACGAGCTATGGCTACACCTTC

J: TRBJ2-1
D: TRBD2
size: few
V: TRBV6-1
CDR3: CASSGTSGGANEQFF
DNA: TGTGCCAGCAGTGGGACTAGCGGGGGGGCCAATGAGCAGTTCTTC

J: TRBJ2-2
D: TRBD1
size: -
V: TRBV19
CDR3: CASRTTGGASGELFF
DNA: TGTGCCAGTAGGACGACAGGGGGCGCCTCCGGGGAGCTGTTTTTT

J: TRBJ2-7
D: -
size: -
V: TRBV6-4
CDR3: CASSQSDTSPGVYEQYF
DNA: TGTGCCAGCAGCCAATCTGACACGTCGCCGGGGGTTTACGAGCAGTACTTC

J: TRBJ2-2
D: -
size: -
V: TRBV29-1
CDR3: CSVGTLNTGELFF
DNA: TGCAGCGTTGGGACACTAAACACCGGGGAGCTGTTTTTT

J: TRBJ1-2
D: -
size: -
V: TRBV15
CDR3: CATSKEAGASPYGYTF
DNA: TGTGCCACCAGCAAAGAGGCAGGGGCTTCCCCCTATGGCTACACCTTC

J: TRBJ2-2
D: -
size: -
V: TRBV29-1
CDR3: CSVEAVGELFF
DNA: TGCAGCGTTGAAGCCGTAGGGGAGCTGTTTTTT

J: TRBJ2-7
D: -
size: -
V: TRBV19
CDR3: CASSPAASSYEQYF
DNA: TGTGCCAGTAGTCCGGCGGCTAGCTCCTACGAGCAGTACTTC

J: TRBJ2-3
D: TRBD2
size: -
V: TRBV5-8
CDR3: CASSPELAGGVDTQYF
DNA: TGTGCCAGCAGCCCGGAACTAGCGGGCGGGGTGGATACGCAGTATTTT

J: TRBJ2-5
D: TRBD2
size: -
V: TRBV9
CDR3: CASSVATGLAETQYF
DNA: TGTGCCAGCAGCGTAGCTACGGGACTAGCGGAGACCCAGTACTTC

J: TRBJ1-1
D: -
size: few
V: TRBV6-5
CDR3: CASSDTDNTEAFF
DNA: TGTGCCAGCAGTGACACCGACAACACTGAAGCTTTCTTT

J: TRBJ2-1
D: TRBD2
size: -
V: TRBV4-2
CDR3: CASSQESVAGGNEQFF
DNA: TGTGCCAGCAGCCAAGAAAGCGTAGCGGGGGGTAATGAGCAGTTCTTC

J: TRBJ1-1
D: -
size: -
V: TRBV18
CDR3: CASSPTVLNTEAFF
DNA: TGTGCCAGCTCACCAACAGTCCTGAACACTGAAGCTTTCTTT

J: TRBJ2-7
D: TRBD2
size: -
V: TRBV6-1
CDR3: CASTERGVTEQYF
DNA: TGTGCCAGCACTGAGCGGGGGGTAACCGAGCAGTACTTC

J: TRBJ1-5
D: -
size: -
V: TRBV6-1
CDR3: CASRGWDAGQPQHF
DNA: TGTGCCAGCAGGGGATGGGACGCGGGGCAGCCCCAGCATTTT

J: TRBJ1-1
D: -
size: once
V: TRBV2
CDR3: CASRIADWEGTEAFF
DNA: TGTGCCAGCAGGATTGCCGACTGGGAGGGCACTGAAGCTTTCTTT

J: TRBJ1-1
D: -
size: -
V: TRBV4-1
CDR3: CASSQGSKTLGGAFF
DNA: TGCGCCAGCAGCCAAGGGAGTAAGACTCTCGGAGGAGCTTTCTTT

J: TRBJ1-4
D: -
size: few
V: TRBV28
CDR3: CASSLPVRGGEKLFF
DNA: TGTGCCAGCAGTTTACCCGTCAGGGGTGGCGAAAAACTGTTTTTT

J: TRBJ2-7
D: -
size: -
V: TRBV5-6
CDR3: CASSLLSYEQYF
DNA: TGTGCCAGCAGCTTGCTGAGCTACGAGCAGTACTTC

J: TRBJ1-2
D: -
size: once
V: TRBV6-5
CDR3: CASSRTVNYGYTF
DNA: TGTGCCAGCAGTCGGACAGTCAACTATGGCTACACCTTC

J: TRBJ2-2
D: TRBD2
size: -
V: TRBV6-6
CDR3: CASRGGGLFGELFF
DNA: TGTGCCAGTCGCGGGGGGGGCCTTTTCGGGGAGCTGTTTTTT

J: TRBJ2-7
D: -
size: -
V: TRBV6-6
CDR3: CASSYSDRGEQYF
DNA: TGTGCCAGCAGTTACTCGGACAGAGGCGAGCAGTACTTC

J: TRBJ2-1
D: TRBD1
size: -
V: TRBV9
CDR3: CASSSQGAEQFF
DNA: TGTGCCAGCAGCTCTCAGGGGGCTGAGCAGTTCTTC

J: TRBJ2-1
D: -
size: -
V: TRBV28
CDR3: CASRGPKYNEQFF
DNA: TGTGCCTCGCGGGGGCCTAAGTACAATGAGCAGTTCTTC

J: TRBJ2-2
D: TRBD1
size: -
V: TRBV5-6
CDR3: CASSPTGGWPGELFF
DNA: TGTGCCAGCAGCCCGACAGGGGGTTGGCCCGGGGAGCTGTTTTTT

J: TRBJ1-1
D: -
size: -
V: TRBV7-7
CDR3: CASSAGVGTEAFF
DNA: TGTGCCAGCAGCGCAGGGGTTGGGACTGAAGCTTTCTTT

J: TRBJ2-1
D: -
size: -
V: TRBV27
CDR3: CATGVYEQFF
DNA: TGTGCGACCGGGGTCTATGAGCAGTTCTTC

J: TRBJ1-2
D: TRBD1
size: -
V: TRBV5-6
CDR3: CASSGGDRNYGYTF
DNA: TGTGCCAGCAGCGGCGGGGACAGGAACTATGGCTACACCTTC

J: TRBJ2-7
D: TRBD1
size: few
V: TRBV7-6
CDR3: CASSRGTAAPSYEQYF
DNA: TGTGCCAGCAGCCGAGGGACAGCAGCCCCCTCCTACGAGCAGTACTTC

J: TRBJ1-1
D: -
size: once
V: TRBV4-1
CDR3: CASSQDSGGNTEAFF
DNA: TGCGCCAGCAGCCAAGATTCCGGGGGGAACACTGAAGCTTTCTTT

J: TRBJ2-1
D: TRBD1
size: -
V: TRBV5-1
CDR3: CASSPEQGRGQFF
DNA: TGCGCCAGCAGCCCAGAACAGGGGCGCGGACAGTTCTTC

J: TRBJ1-3
D: TRBD1
size: -
V: TRBV19
CDR3: CASSILGGTGGNTIYF
DNA: TGTGCCAGTAGTATCTTGGGGGGGACAGGAGGAAACACCATATATTTT

J: TRBJ1-5
D: -
size: -
V: TRBV5-8
CDR3: CASTPRQVLSGNQPQHF
DNA: TGTGCCAGCACCCCCAGACAGGTCCTAAGCGGCAATCAGCCCCAGCATTTT

J: TRBJ2-7
D: TRBD2
size: -
V: TRBV7-2
CDR3: CASSLGLAGGEQYF
DNA: TGTGCCAGCAGCTTAGGACTAGCGGGGGGGGAGCAGTACTTC

J: TRBJ1-4
D: -
size: -
V: TRBV4-1
CDR3: CASSGEDSDNEKLFF
DNA: TGCGCCAGCAGTGGTGAGGACAGTGATAATGAAAAACTGTTTTTT

J: TRBJ1-4
D: -
size: -
V: TRBV9
CDR3: CASSVAGAFNEKLFF
DNA: TGTGCCAGCAGCGTAGCCGGTGCCTTCAATGAAAAACTGTTTTTT

J: TRBJ1-2
D: -
size: -
V: TRBV20-1
CDR3: CSAGGGKGYTF
DNA: TGCAGTGCTGGAGGAGGGAAAGGCTACACCTTC

J: TRBJ2-1
D: TRBD2
size: -
V: TRBV4-1
CDR3: CASTATGTSGAYSYNEQFF
DNA: TGCGCCAGCACCGCTACCGGGACTAGCGGGGCTTACTCCTACAATGAGCAGTTCTTC

J: TRBJ1-1
D: TRBD1
size: -
V: TRBV10-1
CDR3: CASSEGQGGTEAFF
DNA: TGCGCCAGCAGCGAGGGACAGGGAGGGACTGAAGCTTTCTTT

J: TRBJ1-1
D: -
size: -
V: TRBV6-6
CDR3: CASSYEGMNTEAFF
DNA: TGTGCCAGCAGTTACGAGGGCATGAACACTGAAGCTTTCTTT

J: TRBJ1-4
D: -
size: -
V: TRBV7-9
CDR3: CASTPGGYGKLFF
DNA: TGTGCCAGCACCCCCGGCGGGTACGGAAAACTGTTTTTT

J: TRBJ2-7
D: -
size: -
V: TRBV27
CDR3: CASSLSAGRYEQYF
DNA: TGTGCCAGCAGTTTATCGGCAGGTCGCTACGAGCAGTACTTC

J: TRBJ1-6
D: -
size: -
V: TRBV11-2
CDR3: CASSFPQEGSPLHF
DNA: TGTGCCAGCAGCTTCCCTCAGGAGGGTTCACCCCTCCACTTT

J: TRBJ2-2
D: TRBD2
size: -
V: TRBV6-1
CDR3: CASRPSGGTGELFF
DNA: TGTGCCAGCAGACCTAGCGGGGGCACCGGGGAGCTGTTTTTT

J: TRBJ1-6
D: -
size: once
V: TRBV28
CDR3: CASSLWSNLALTGSPLHF
DNA: TGTGCCAGCAGTTTATGGTCAAATTTAGCCCTTACAGGATCACCCCTCCACTTT

J: TRBJ2-7
D: -
size: -
V: TRBV2
CDR3: CASTSFYEQYF
DNA: TGTGCCAGTACATCTTTCTACGAGCAGTACTTC

J: TRBJ2-1
D: TRBD2
size: -
V: TRBV15
CDR3: CATSSLQRGNEQFF
DNA: TGTGCCACCAGCAGTCTTCAGCGGGGCAATGAGCAGTTCTTC